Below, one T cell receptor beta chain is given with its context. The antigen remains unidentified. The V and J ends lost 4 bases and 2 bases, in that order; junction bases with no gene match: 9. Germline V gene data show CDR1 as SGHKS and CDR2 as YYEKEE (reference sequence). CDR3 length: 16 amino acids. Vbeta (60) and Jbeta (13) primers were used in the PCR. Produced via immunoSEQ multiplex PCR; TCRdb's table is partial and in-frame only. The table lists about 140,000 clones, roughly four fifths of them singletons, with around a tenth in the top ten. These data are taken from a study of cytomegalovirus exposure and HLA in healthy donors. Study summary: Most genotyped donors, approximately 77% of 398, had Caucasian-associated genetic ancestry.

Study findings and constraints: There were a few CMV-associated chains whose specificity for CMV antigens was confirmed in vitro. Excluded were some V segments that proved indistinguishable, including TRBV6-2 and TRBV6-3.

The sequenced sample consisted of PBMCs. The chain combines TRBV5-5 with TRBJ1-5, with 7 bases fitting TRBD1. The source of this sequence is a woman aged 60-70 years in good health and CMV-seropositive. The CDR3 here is CASSPFRTGGNQPQHF. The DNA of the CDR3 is TGTGCCAGCAGCCCTTTCCGAACAGGGGGCAATCAGCCCCAGCATTTT.